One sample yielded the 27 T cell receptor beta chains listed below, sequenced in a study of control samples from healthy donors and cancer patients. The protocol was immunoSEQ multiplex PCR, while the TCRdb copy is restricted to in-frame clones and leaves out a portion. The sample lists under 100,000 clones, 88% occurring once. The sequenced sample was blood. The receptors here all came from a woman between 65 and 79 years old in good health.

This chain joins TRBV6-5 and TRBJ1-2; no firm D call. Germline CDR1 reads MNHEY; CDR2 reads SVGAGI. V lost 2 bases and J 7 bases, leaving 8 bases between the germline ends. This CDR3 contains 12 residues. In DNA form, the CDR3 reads TGTGCCAGCAGTTACACGGAGGGTGGCTACACCTTC. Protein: CASSYTEGGYTF.

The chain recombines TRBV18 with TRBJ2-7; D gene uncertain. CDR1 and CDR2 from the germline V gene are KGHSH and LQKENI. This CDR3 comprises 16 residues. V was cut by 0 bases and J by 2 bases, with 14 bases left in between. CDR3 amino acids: CASSPPAPNPTYEQYF. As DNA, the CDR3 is TGTGCCAGCTCACCACCGGCCCCAAATCCCACCTACGAGCAGTACTTC.

The CDR3 bases are TGCGCCAGCAGCTCGGACAGCAATCAGCCCCAGCATTTT. Translated: CASSSDSNQPQHF. The rearrangement joins TRBV5-1 to TRBJ1-5; D remains ambiguous. Germline loops: CDR1 SGHRS, CDR2 YFSETQ. V was cut by 3 bases and J by 1 base, with 5 bases left in between. The CDR3 runs to 13 residues.

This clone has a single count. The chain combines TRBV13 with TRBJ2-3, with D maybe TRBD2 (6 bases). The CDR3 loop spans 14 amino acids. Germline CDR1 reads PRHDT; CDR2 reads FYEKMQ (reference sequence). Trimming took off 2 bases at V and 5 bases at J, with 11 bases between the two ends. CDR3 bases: TGTGCCAGCAGCTTAAGGGACTCCCTAGATACGCAGTATTTT. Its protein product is CASSLRDSLDTQYF. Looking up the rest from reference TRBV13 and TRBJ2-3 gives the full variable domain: AAGVIQSPRHLIKEKRETATLKCYPIPRHDTVYWYQQGPGQDPQFLISFYEKMQSDKGSIPDRFSAQQFSDYHSELNMSSLELGDSALYFCASSLRDSLDTQYFGPGTRLTVL.

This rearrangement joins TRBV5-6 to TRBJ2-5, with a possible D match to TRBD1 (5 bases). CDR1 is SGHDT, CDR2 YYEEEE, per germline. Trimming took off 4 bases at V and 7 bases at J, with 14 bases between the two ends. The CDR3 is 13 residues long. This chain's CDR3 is CASSKHGGATQYF. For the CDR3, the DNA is TGTGCCAGCAGCAAACACGGTGGGGCGACCCAGTACTTC.

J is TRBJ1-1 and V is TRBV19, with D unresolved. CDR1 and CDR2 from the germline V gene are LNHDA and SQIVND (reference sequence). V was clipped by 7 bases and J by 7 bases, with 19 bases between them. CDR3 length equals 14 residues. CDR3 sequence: CASKLGQLKDEAFF. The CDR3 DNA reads TGTGCCAGTAAATTAGGGCAGTTAAAAGATGAAGCTTTCTTT. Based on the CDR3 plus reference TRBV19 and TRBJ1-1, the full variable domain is DGGITQSPKYLFRKEGQNVTLSCEQNLNHDAMYWYRQDPGQGLRLIYYSQIVNDFQKGDIAEGYSVSREKKESFPLTVTSAQKNPTAFYLCASKLGQLKDEAFFGQGTRLTVV.

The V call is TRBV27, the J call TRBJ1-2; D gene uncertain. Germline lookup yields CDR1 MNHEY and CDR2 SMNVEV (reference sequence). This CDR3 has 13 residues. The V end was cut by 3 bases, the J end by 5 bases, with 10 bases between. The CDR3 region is CASSFRAAYGYTF. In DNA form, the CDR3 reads TGTGCCAGCAGTTTTAGGGCAGCATATGGCTACACCTTC.

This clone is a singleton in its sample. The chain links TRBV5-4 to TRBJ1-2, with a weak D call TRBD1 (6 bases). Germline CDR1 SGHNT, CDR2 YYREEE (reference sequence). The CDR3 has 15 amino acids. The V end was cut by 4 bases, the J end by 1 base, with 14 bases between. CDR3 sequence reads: CASSLGAGLNYGYTF. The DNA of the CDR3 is TGTGCCAGCAGCCTGGGGGCAGGGCTTAACTATGGCTACACCTTC.

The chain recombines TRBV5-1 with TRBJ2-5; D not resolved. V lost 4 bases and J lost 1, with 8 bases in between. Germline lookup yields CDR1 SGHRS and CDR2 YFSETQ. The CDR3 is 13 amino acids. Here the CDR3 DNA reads TGCGCCAGCAGCCCGAACACCCAAGAGACCCAGTACTTC. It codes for CASSPNTQETQYF.

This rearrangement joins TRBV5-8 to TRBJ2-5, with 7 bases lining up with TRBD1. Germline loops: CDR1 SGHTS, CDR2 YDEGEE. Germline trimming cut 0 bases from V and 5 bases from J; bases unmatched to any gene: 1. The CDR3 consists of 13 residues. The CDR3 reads CASSLGQGETQYF. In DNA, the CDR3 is TGTGCCAGCAGCTTGGGACAGGGCGAGACCCAGTACTTC.

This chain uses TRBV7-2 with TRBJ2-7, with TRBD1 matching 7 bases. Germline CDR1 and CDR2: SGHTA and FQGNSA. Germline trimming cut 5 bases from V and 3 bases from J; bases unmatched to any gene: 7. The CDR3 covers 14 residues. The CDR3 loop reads CASSPQTGIYEQYF. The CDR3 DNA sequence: TGTGCCAGCAGCCCCCAGACAGGGATCTACGAGCAGTACTTC.

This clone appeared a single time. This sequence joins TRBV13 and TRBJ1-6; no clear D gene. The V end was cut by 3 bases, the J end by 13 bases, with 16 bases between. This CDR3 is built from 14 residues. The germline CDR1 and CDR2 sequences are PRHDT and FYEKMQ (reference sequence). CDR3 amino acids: CASSFITGKAPLHF. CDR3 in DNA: TGTGCCAGCAGCTTCATAACCGGGAAGGCGCCCCTCCACTTT. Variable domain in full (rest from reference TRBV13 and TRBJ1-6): AAGVIQSPRHLIKEKRETATLKCYPIPRHDTVYWYQQGPGQDPQFLISFYEKMQSDKGSIPDRFSAQQFSDYHSELNMSSLELGDSALYFCASSFITGKAPLHFGNGTRLTVT.

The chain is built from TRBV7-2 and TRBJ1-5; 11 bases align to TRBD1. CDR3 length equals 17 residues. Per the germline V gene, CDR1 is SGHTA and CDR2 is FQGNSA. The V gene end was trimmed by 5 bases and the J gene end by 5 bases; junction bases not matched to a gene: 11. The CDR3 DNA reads TGTGCCAGCAGCCTCTCCGGGACAGGGGGAAGACATCAGCCCCAGCATTTT. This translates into CASSLSGTGGRHQPQHF.

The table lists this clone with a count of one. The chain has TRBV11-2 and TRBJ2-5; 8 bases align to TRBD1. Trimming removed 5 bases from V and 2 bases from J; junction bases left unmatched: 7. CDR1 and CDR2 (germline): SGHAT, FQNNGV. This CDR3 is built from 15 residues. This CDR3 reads CASSGGTGTQETQYF. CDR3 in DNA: TGTGCCAGCAGCGGAGGGACAGGAACTCAAGAGACCCAGTACTTC.

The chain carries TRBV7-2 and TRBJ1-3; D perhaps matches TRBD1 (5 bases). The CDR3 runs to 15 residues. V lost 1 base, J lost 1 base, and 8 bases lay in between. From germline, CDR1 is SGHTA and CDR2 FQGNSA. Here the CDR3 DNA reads TGTGCCAGCAGCTTAGACAGGAAGTCTGGAAACACCATATATTTT. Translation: CASSLDRKSGNTIYF.

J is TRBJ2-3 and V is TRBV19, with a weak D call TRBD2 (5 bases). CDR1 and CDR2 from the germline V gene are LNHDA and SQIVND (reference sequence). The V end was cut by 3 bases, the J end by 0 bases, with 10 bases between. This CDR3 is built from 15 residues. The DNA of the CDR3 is TGTGCCAGTAGTATGGGAGTCACTAGCACAGATACGCAGTATTTT. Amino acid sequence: CASSMGVTSTDTQYF.

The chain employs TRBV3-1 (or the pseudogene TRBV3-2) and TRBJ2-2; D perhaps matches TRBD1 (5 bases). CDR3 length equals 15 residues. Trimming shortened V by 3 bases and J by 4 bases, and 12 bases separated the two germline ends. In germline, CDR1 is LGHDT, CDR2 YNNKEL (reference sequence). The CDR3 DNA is TGTGCCAGCAGCCAGGACACCCGGAGCACCGGGGAGCTGTTTTTT. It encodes CASSQDTRSTGELFF.

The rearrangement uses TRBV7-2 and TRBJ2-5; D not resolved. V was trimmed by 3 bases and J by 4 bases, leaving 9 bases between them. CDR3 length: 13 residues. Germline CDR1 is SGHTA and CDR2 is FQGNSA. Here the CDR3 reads CASSFRAGETQYF. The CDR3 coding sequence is TGTGCCAGCAGCTTCCGAGCAGGAGAGACCCAGTACTTC.

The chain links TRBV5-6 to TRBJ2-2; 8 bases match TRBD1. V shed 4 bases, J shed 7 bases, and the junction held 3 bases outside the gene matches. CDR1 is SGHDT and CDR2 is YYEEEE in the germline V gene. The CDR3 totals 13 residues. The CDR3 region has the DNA TGTGCCAGCAGCCAAGGGACAGGCGGGGAGCTGTTTTTT. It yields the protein CASSQGTGGELFF. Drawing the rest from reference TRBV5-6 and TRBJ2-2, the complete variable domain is DAGVTQSPTHLIKTRGQQVTLRCSPKSGHDTVSWYQQALGQGPQFIFQYYEEEERQRGNFPDRFSGHQFPNYSSELNVNALLLGDSALYLCASSQGTGGELFFGEGSRLTVL.

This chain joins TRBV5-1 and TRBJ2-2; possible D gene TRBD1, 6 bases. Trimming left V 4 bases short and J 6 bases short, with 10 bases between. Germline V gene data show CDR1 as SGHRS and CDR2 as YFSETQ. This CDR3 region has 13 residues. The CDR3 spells CASSPQGAGELFF. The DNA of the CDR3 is TGCGCCAGCAGCCCACAGGGCGCCGGGGAGCTGTTTTTT.

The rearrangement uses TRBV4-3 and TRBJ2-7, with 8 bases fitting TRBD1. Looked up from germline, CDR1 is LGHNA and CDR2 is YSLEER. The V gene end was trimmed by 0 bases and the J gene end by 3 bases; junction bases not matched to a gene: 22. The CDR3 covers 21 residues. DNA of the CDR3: TGCGCCAGCAGCCAAGAGGTAGGGACAGGATTCCTAGGGACTCCCGTCTACGAGCAGTACTTC. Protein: CASSQEVGTGFLGTPVYEQYF.

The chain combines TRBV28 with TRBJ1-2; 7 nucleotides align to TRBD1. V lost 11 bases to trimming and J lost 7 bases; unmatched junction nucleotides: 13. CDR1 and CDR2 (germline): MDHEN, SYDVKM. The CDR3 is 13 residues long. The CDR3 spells CAGRRQGGGGYTF. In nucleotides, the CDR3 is TGTGCCGGTCGGAGACAGGGTGGGGGTGGCTACACCTTC.

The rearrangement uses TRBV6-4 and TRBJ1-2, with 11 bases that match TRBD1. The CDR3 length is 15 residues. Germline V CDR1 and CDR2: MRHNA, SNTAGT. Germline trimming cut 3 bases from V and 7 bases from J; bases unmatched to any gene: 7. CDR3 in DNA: TGTGCCAGCAGTGATGGACAGGGGGCAGCCTCTGGCTACACCTTC. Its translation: CASSDGQGAASGYTF.

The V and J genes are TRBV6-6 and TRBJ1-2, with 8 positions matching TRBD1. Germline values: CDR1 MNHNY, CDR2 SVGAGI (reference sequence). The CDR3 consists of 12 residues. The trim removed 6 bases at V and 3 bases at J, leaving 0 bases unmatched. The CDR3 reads CASRTGDYGYTF. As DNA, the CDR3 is TGTGCCAGCAGGACAGGGGACTATGGCTACACCTTC.

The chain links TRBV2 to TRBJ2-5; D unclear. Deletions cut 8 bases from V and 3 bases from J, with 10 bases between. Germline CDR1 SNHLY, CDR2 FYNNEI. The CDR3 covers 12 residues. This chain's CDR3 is CASGKTEETQYF. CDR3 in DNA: TGTGCCAGCGGGAAGACGGAAGAGACCCAGTACTTC.

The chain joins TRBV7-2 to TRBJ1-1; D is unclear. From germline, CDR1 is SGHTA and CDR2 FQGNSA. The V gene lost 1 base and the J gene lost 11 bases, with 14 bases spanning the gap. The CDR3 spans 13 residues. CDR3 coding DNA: TGTGCCAGCAGCTTAGGCGGGAATGAGGAGGCTTTCTTT. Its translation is CASSLGGNEEAFF.

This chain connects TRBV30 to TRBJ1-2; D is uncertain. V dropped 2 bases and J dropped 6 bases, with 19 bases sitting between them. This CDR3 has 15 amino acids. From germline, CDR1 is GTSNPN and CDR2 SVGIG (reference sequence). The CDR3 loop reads CAWSFLPGRPNGYTF. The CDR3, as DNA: TGTGCCTGGAGTTTTCTACCGGGCAGACCTAATGGCTACACCTTC.